This T cell receptor beta chain came from a study of OX40 agonist ivuxolimab in advanced cancers. Overall study results and limits: People who partly responded at 0.1-3.0 mg/kg had some of the least clonal expansion seen.

The protocol was immunoSEQ multiplex PCR, while the TCRdb copy is restricted to in-frame clones and leaves out a portion. Of 60,000 to 85,000 clones in the sample, about nine tenths were seen once. Details on this clone: Its matching antigen is unknown.

Blood samples were obtained at baseline, cycle 4 day 1, and cycle 7 day 1. Germline V gene lookup returns CDR1 KGHSH and CDR2 LQKENI. The CDR3 runs to 15 residues. Trimming removed 2 bases from V and 5 bases from J; junction bases left unmatched: 8. The starting material was CD4+ or CD8+ T cells sorted from blood, obtained in a trial of the OX40 agonist ivuxolimab. This chain uses TRBV18 with TRBJ2-5; 7 bases fit TRBD1. The sequence derives from an adult with an advanced solid tumor such as melanoma, head and neck, liver or kidney cancer. CDR3 loop: CASSPFDRAGETQYF. In nucleotides, the CDR3 is TGTGCCAGCTCACCATTCGACAGGGCTGGGGAGACCCAGTACTTC.